Sequencing of this TCR beta chain was carried out in a study of T cell changes during pregnancy in multiple sclerosis. Trimming removed 7 bases from V and 6 bases from J; junction bases left unmatched: 11. The CDR3 is 15 amino acids. The germline CDR1 and CDR2 sequences are MNHEY and SVGAGI. The repertoire was sequenced with immunoSEQ multiplex PCR; TCRdb's copy has only in-frame clones and lacks some. The data hold fewer than 150,000 clones, with roughly 95% observed a single time. Sequenced material: peripheral blood, taken after pregnancy. The chain recombines TRBV6-5 with TRBJ2-1, with TRBD2 identical over 8 bases. The receptor comes from a female donor with multiple sclerosis, enrolled in a pregnancy study. The CDR3 DNA is TGTGCCAGCAACCACGGGAGGGGTCCCTTCAATGAGCAGTTCTTC. Protein sequence: CASNHGRGPFNEQFF.